What follows is one T cell receptor (beta chain) and its context. Its antigen is as yet unknown. The data belong to a study of T cells after posttransplantation cyclophosphamide. Using immunoSEQ multiplex PCR, the repertoire was profiled, and TCRdb retains in-frame clones only, with some absent. This repertoire shows tens of thousands of clones, roughly nine tenths found once; its top ten account for under 2%. Sampled 1 year posttransplant, controls received myeloablative marrow transplants, methotrexate and a calcineurin inhibitor. Germline CDR1 reads MNHNS; CDR2 reads SASEGT. The V end was cut by 1 base, the J end by 6 bases, with 14 bases between. The CDR3 runs 15 residues. The study's findings and limits: After PTCy, TRB diversity resembled that of CNI/methotrexate controls. Donor-recipient repertoire similarity was low at 1-2 months, rising over year one. TRB overlap between skin or GI tissue T cells and blood was limited.

The gene calls are TRBV6-1 and TRBJ2-3; D is unresolved. The sample here was PBMCs, taken roughly 49 weeks after allogeneic stem cell transplant with calcineurin inhibitor and methotrexate. The sequence was obtained from a female patient in her 30s who received an allogeneic stem cell transplant from an unrelated donor, was CMV-positive, and had acute and chronic GVHD. Some of these T cells may belong to the graft donor. CDR3 protein: CASSEGPHYTDTQYF. The DNA for the CDR3 is TGTGCCAGCAGTGAAGGCCCACATTACACGGATACGCAGTATTTT.